The 28 T cell receptor beta chains in this list originate from one sample, sequenced in a study of blood T cell repertoires in COVID-19. Here immunoSEQ multiplex PCR was the method, and the copy in TCRdb shows in-frame clones only, minus some. The data hold 30,000 to 40,000 clones, with about 94% observed a single time. The sequencing sample was made of peripheral blood. These TCRs come from a human donor in a cohort sampled during active COVID-19.

The V and J genes are TRBV3-1 (or the pseudogene TRBV3-2) and TRBJ2-3, with TRBD2 identical over 14 bases. The V gene end was trimmed by 4 bases and the J gene end by 4 bases; junction bases not matched to a gene: 1. The CDR3 runs 15 residues. Germline assignment: CDR1 LGHDT and CDR2 YNNKEL (reference sequence). This chain's CDR3 is CASSPGLAGADTQYF. CDR3 in DNA: TGTGCCAGCAGCCCGGGACTAGCGGGGGCAGATACGCAGTATTTT.

V and J are TRBV28 and TRBJ2-3, with 10 bases lining up with TRBD1. Per germline, CDR1 MDHEN and CDR2 SYDVKM. Germline trimming cut 3 bases from V and 4 bases from J; bases unmatched to any gene: 4. The CDR3 length is 15 residues. This chain's CDR3 is CASSFRDRGSDTQYF. CDR3 DNA sequence: TGTGCCAGCAGTTTCCGGGACAGGGGTTCAGATACGCAGTATTTT.

The V call is TRBV5-1, the J call TRBJ2-5, with 7 bases fitting TRBD2. The germline V gene has CDR1 SGHRS and CDR2 YFSETQ. The CDR3 spans 15 residues. The V and J ends lost 1 base and 2 bases, in that order; junction bases with no gene match: 5. In nucleotides, the CDR3 is TGCGCCAGCAGCTTGTTTGCGGGGGAACAAGAGACCCAGTACTTC. It translates to CASSLFAGEQETQYF.

The chain is built from TRBV3-1 (or the pseudogene TRBV3-2) and TRBJ2-2, with a possible D match to TRBD2 (6 bases). CDR3 length equals 14 residues. V lost 1 base and J 6 bases, leaving 9 bases between the germline ends. Germline values: CDR1 LGHDT, CDR2 YNNKEL (reference sequence). CDR3 nucleotides: TGTGCCAGCAGCCAAGGAGCTAGCGCCGGGGAGCTGTTTTTT. Translated: CASSQGASAGELFF.

The J gene is TRBJ1-2, the V gene TRBV4-1; D is perhaps TRBD1 (6 bases). Per germline, CDR1 MGHRA and CDR2 YSYEKL. The CDR3 is 15 residues long. V was cut by 1 base and J by 3 bases, with 12 bases left in between. CDR3 sequence: CASSQGRQAHYGYTF. Written as DNA, the CDR3 is TGCGCCAGCAGCCAAGGACGACAGGCCCACTATGGCTACACCTTC.

J is TRBJ1-4 and V is TRBV27; D remains ambiguous. CDR1 MNHEY and CDR2 SMNVEV come from the germline V gene (reference sequence). The CDR3 runs 15 residues. V lost 0 bases and J lost 4, with 9 bases in between. The CDR3, as DNA: TGTGCCAGCAGTTTATCGGTAGCTATTAATGAAAAACTGTTTTTT. Amino acid sequence: CASSLSVAINEKLFF.

The V call is TRBV29-1, the J call TRBJ2-2; 13 nucleotides align to TRBD2. The CDR3 is 17 amino acids. The germline gives CDR1 SQVTM, CDR2 ANQGSEA. V lost 0 bases, J lost 7 bases, and 8 bases stayed unmatched. The CDR3 sequence is CSVEDPRTSGGIGELFF. Here the CDR3 DNA reads TGCAGCGTTGAAGACCCCAGGACTAGCGGGGGTATCGGGGAGCTGTTTTTT.

The CDR3, as DNA: TGTGCCAGTAGTTTTGGTTCAGGTTTCGATGAGCAGTTCTTC. This encodes CASSFGSGFDEQFF. The rearrangement uses TRBV19 and TRBJ2-1; the D is unclear. Looked up from germline, CDR1 is LNHDA and CDR2 is SQIVND (reference sequence). V lost 5 bases to trimming and J lost 8 bases, with 16 bases between them. The CDR3 spans 14 residues.

The chain is built from TRBV29-1 and TRBJ2-1, with 8 bases aligning to TRBD2. The CDR3 runs 14 residues. J was trimmed by 8 bases and V by 4 bases; bases with no gene match: 10. CDR1 SQVTM and CDR2 ANQGSEA come from the germline V gene. CDR3 DNA: TGCAGCGTTGTCGAAGTCGGGGGGGCGGATGAGCAGTTCTTC. Protein sequence: CSVVEVGGADEQFF.

This chain uses TRBV2 with TRBJ1-5; tentative D call: TRBD1 (6 bases). The length of the CDR3 is 13 residues. Between the trimmed V and J ends, which lost 7 bases and 4 bases, there was a span of 11 bases. CDR1 and CDR2 from the germline V gene are SNHLY and FYNNEI. This CDR3 is CASKKDSNQPQHF. The CDR3 region has the DNA TGTGCCAGCAAGAAGGACAGTAATCAGCCCCAGCATTTT.

This clone has a single count. The rearrangement uses TRBV7-8 and TRBJ2-5; no clear D. CDR1 is SGHVS, CDR2 FQNEAQ, per germline. The CDR3 extends over 14 amino acids. V dropped 6 bases and J dropped 0 bases, with 11 bases sitting between them. CDR3 region: CASSTDLYQETQYF. CDR3 coding DNA: TGTGCCAGCAGTACAGACCTGTACCAAGAGACCCAGTACTTC.

This clone came up once. The chain links TRBV18 to TRBJ2-1, with 7 nucleotides matching TRBD2. The CDR3 is 14 residues long. With V trimmed by 2 bases and J by 6 bases, 4 bases remained unmatched. Germline V gene sequence: CDR1 KGHSH, CDR2 LQKENI. The CDR3 region is CASSPSGEGNEQFF. The CDR3 DNA sequence: TGTGCCAGCTCACCATCGGGGGAGGGCAATGAGCAGTTCTTC.

The chain links TRBV5-1 to TRBJ1-1, with D perhaps matching TRBD1 (5 bases). The CDR3 sequence is 13 residues long. CDR1 SGHRS and CDR2 YFSETQ come from the germline V gene. Between the trimmed V and J ends, which lost 0 bases and 4 bases, there was a span of 7 bases. The CDR3 reads CASSLGRATEAFF. Written as DNA, the CDR3 is TGCGCCAGCAGCTTGGGCAGGGCCACTGAAGCTTTCTTT.

The CDR3 DNA follows: TGCGCCAGCACGCAGGGGGTTAACACAGATACGCAGTATTTT. Protein product: CASTQGVNTDTQYF. The chain couples TRBV5-1 to TRBJ2-3, with TRBD1 identical over 7 bases. The ends lost 6 bases at V and 2 bases at J; junction bases unmatched: 6. CDR3 length: 14 amino acids. CDR1 and CDR2 from the germline V gene are SGHRS and YFSETQ.

The chain is built from TRBV6-1 and TRBJ1-4, with D hard to call. In germline, CDR1 is MNHNS, CDR2 SASEGT. V was clipped by 6 bases and J by 0 bases, with 23 bases between them. This CDR3 has 19 amino acids. The DNA for the CDR3 is TGTGCCAGCAGGGAACAGCAAACACTAGCCTTCTCAACTAATGAAAAACTGTTTTTT. It codes for CASREQQTLAFSTNEKLFF.

V gene TRBV3-1 (or the pseudogene TRBV3-2) combines with J gene TRBJ2-5; D is uncertain. Trimming left V 1 base short and J 3 bases short, with 9 bases between. The CDR3 consists of 14 residues. CDR1 is LGHDT, CDR2 YNNKEL, per germline (reference sequence). The CDR3 protein is CASSQVRAKETQYF. CDR3 bases: TGTGCCAGCAGCCAAGTTAGAGCGAAAGAGACCCAGTACTTC.

The chain is built from TRBV25-1 and TRBJ2-3; 9 bases match TRBD1. The length of the CDR3 is 18 residues. The germline V gene has CDR1 MGHDK and CDR2 SYGVNS. After removal of 1 base from V and 4 bases from J, the junction contained 12 bases not matched to a gene. The CDR3 loop reads CASSEFRLWGQGADTQYF. The CDR3 nucleotides read TGTGCCAGCAGTGAATTTAGGTTGTGGGGACAGGGTGCAGATACGCAGTATTTT.

This chain uses TRBV7-3 with TRBJ2-2; D gene unclear. The V end lost 1 base, the J end lost 7 bases, and 10 bases lay between the germline ends. Germline V CDR1 and CDR2: SGHTA, FQGTGA. The CDR3 has 14 amino acids. CDR3 sequence: CASSLNSGGGELFF. Written as DNA, the CDR3 is TGTGCCAGCAGCTTAAACTCAGGTGGCGGGGAGCTGTTTTTT.

The chain has TRBV14 and TRBJ1-1; unclear D gene. The CDR3 length is 11 residues. V was trimmed by 5 bases and J by 5 bases, leaving 6 bases between them. The germline gives CDR1 SGHDN, CDR2 FVKESK. The CDR3 is CASSSGTEAFF. The CDR3 nucleotides are TGTGCCAGCAGCTCGGGGACTGAAGCTTTCTTT.

The chain carries TRBV30 and TRBJ2-2, with a possible D match to TRBD2 (5 bases). The CDR3 consists of 14 residues. CDR1 and CDR2 from the germline V gene are GTSNPN and SVGIG (reference sequence). The CDR3 sequence is CALTVARDTGELFF. CDR3 DNA sequence: TGTGCTCTTACGGTTGCGAGGGATACCGGGGAGCTGTTTTTT.

DNA for the CDR3: TGTGCCAGCTCACCCCGGGACAGAGATTACAATGAGCAGTTCTTC. This sequence encodes CASSPRDRDYNEQFF. J is TRBJ2-1 and V is TRBV18; 7 bases agree with TRBD1. The CDR3 is 15 amino acids. The V segment lost 3 bases and the J segment 4 bases; nucleotides outside the gene matches: 6. Germline-derived CDR1 and CDR2 are KGHSH and LQKENI. The full variable domain, rest sourced from reference TRBV18 and TRBJ2-1, is NAGVMQNPRHLVRRRGQEARLRCSPMKGHSHVYWYRQLPEEGLKFMVYLQKENIIDESGMPKERFSAEFPKEGPSILRIQQVVRGDSAAYFCASSPRDRDYNEQFFGPGTRLTVL.

The rearrangement joins TRBV11-2 to TRBJ1-2; 7 nucleotides line up with TRBD1. Trimming cost V 2 bases and J 3 bases; bases outside gene matches: 12. Per germline, CDR1 SGHAT and CDR2 FQNNGV. The CDR3 contains 17 residues. The CDR3 loop reads CASSLTRRQGEDYGYTF. The CDR3 nucleotides are TGTGCCAGCAGCTTAACGCGCCGACAGGGAGAGGACTATGGCTACACCTTC.

The V gene is TRBV5-1, the J gene TRBJ1-4; possible D gene TRBD1, 5 bases. Trimming took 4 bases from V and 5 from J, leaving 15 bases between them. This CDR3 has 15 amino acids. Per germline, CDR1 SGHRS and CDR2 YFSETQ. CDR3 protein: CASSPVDSQNEKLFF. Here the CDR3 DNA reads TGCGCCAGCAGCCCCGTAGACAGTCAGAATGAAAAACTGTTTTTT.

The V and J genes are TRBV4-1 and TRBJ2-3; D perhaps matches TRBD2 (6 bases). V was trimmed by 0 bases and J by 2 bases, leaving 15 bases between them. CDR3 length: 17 amino acids. CDR1 is MGHRA and CDR2 is YSYEKL in the germline V gene. The CDR3 here is CASSQERGSGNTDTQYF. The DNA for the CDR3 is TGCGCCAGCAGCCAAGAACGTGGTAGCGGAAACACAGATACGCAGTATTTT.

J is TRBJ2-2 and V is TRBV5-1; 7 positions match TRBD2. The V and J ends lost 0 bases and 4 bases, in that order; junction bases with no gene match: 3. The V gene's germline CDR1 is SGHRS and CDR2 YFSETQ. The CDR3 runs to 15 residues. The CDR3 loop reads CASSLGGSITGELFF. The CDR3 coding sequence is TGCGCCAGCAGCTTGGGCGGGAGTATCACCGGGGAGCTGTTTTTT. Full variable domain (missing parts from reference TRBV5-1 and TRBJ2-2): KAGVTQTPRYLIKTRGQQVTLSCSPISGHRSVSWYQQTPGQGLQFLFEYFSETQRNKGNFPGRFSGRQFSNSRSEMNVSTLELGDSALYLCASSLGGSITGELFFGEGSRLTVL.

This sequence joins TRBV5-1 and TRBJ1-2; a weak D match, TRBD1 (5 bases). The V gene's germline CDR1 is SGHRS and CDR2 YFSETQ. The germline V and J ends were trimmed by 1 base and 1 base, with 11 bases remaining between them. The CDR3 runs 15 residues. The CDR3 sequence is CASSLSQGYNYGYTF. Written as DNA, the CDR3 is TGCGCCAGCAGCTTGAGCCAGGGTTATAACTATGGCTACACCTTC.

This clone was observed once. This rearrangement joins TRBV19 to TRBJ2-1; D perhaps matches TRBD2 (5 bases). The CDR3 covers 16 residues. The germline gives CDR1 LNHDA, CDR2 SQIVND (reference sequence). Trimming took off 3 bases at V and 3 bases at J, with 15 bases between the two ends. The CDR3 loop reads CASSILAGVDYNEQFF. The CDR3 region has the DNA TGTGCCAGTAGTATTCTAGCTGGAGTGGACTACAATGAGCAGTTCTTC.

The V gene is TRBV6-5, the J gene TRBJ1-3; D possibly corresponds to TRBD1 (5 bases). The CDR3 runs to 14 residues. V was shortened by 6 bases and J by 0 bases, with 9 bases between the two germline ends. From germline, CDR1 is MNHEY and CDR2 SVGAGI. CDR3 sequence (DNA): TGTGCCAGCAGCATAGGGGACTCTGGAAACACCATATATTTT. This codes for CASSIGDSGNTIYF.